Following are 19 T cell receptor beta chains from one sample sequenced in a study of T cell changes during pregnancy in multiple sclerosis. Using immunoSEQ multiplex PCR, the repertoire was profiled, and TCRdb retains in-frame clones only, with some absent. The sample holds approximately 50,000 clones, approximately 91% seen once. The material was CD8+ T cells from peripheral blood mononuclear cells, obtained after pregnancy. The source of these receptors is a female donor with multiple sclerosis, enrolled in a pregnancy study.

V is TRBV7-9 and J is TRBJ1-5; D is unresolved. Germline assignment: CDR1 SEHNR and CDR2 FQNEAQ (reference sequence). CDR3 length: 12 residues. Trimming pared 5 bases from V and 2 bases from J, leaving 4 bases between. The CDR3 coding sequence is TGTGCCAGCAGCGAGGGCAATCAGCCCCAGCATTTT. This codes for CASSEGNQPQHF. Full variable domain (remainder filled in from reference TRBV7-9 and TRBJ1-5): DTGVSQNPRHKITKRGQNVTFRCDPISEHNRLYWYRQTLGQGPEFLTYFQNEAQLEKSRLLSDRFSAERPKGSFSTLEIQRTEQGDSAMYLCASSEGNQPQHFGDGTRLSIL.

The chain combines TRBV6-1 with TRBJ2-5; 10 nucleotides match TRBD2. This CDR3 spans 15 amino acids. Trimming removed 4 bases from V and 5 bases from J; junction bases left unmatched: 7. Germline V lookup: CDR1 MNHNS, CDR2 SASEGT. CDR3 loop: CASSVLAGGGETQYF. CDR3 nucleotide sequence: TGTGCCAGCAGTGTGTTAGCGGGGGGAGGCGAGACCCAGTACTTC.

CDR3 nucleotides: TGTGCCAGTAGTGTCACAGGGGTCTACGAGCAGTACTTC. This sequence encodes CASSVTGVYEQYF. The chain is built from TRBV19 and TRBJ2-7; 7 nucleotides agree with TRBD1. J lost 3 bases, V lost 5 bases, and 4 bases had no gene match. The CDR3 runs to 13 residues. Germline values: CDR1 LNHDA, CDR2 SQIVND (reference sequence).

This chain connects TRBV9 to TRBJ2-2; D perhaps matches TRBD1 (5 bases). Germline CDR1 SGDLS, CDR2 YYNGEE. This CDR3 is built from 14 residues. The germline V and J ends were trimmed by 6 bases and 5 bases, with 14 bases remaining between them. CDR3 DNA: TGTGCCAGCACCCGGCCAGGGAATACCGGGGAGCTGTTTTTT. It yields the protein CASTRPGNTGELFF. The full variable domain, rest sourced from reference TRBV9 and TRBJ2-2, is DSGVTQTPKHLITATGQRVTLRCSPRSGDLSVYWYQQSLDQGLQFLIQYYNGEERAKGNILERFSAQQFPDLHSELNLSSLELGDSALYFCASTRPGNTGELFFGEGSRLTVL.

V gene TRBV30 combines with J gene TRBJ2-7; D gene unclear. Germline CDR1 GTSNPN, CDR2 SVGIG (reference sequence). The V and J ends lost 2 bases and 3 bases respectively, with 11 bases between them. The CDR3 spans 13 residues. Written as DNA, the CDR3 is TGTGCCTGGAGTTTTGACCAGCGCTACGAGCAGTACTTC. Its translation is CAWSFDQRYEQYF.

The rearrangement uses TRBV11-2 and TRBJ1-1; D perhaps matches TRBD1 (5 bases). The V end was cut by 0 bases, the J end by 2 bases, with 10 bases between. In germline, CDR1 is SGHAT, CDR2 FQNNGV. The CDR3 sequence is 15 residues long. The CDR3 loop is CASSLEPGFNTEAFF. In nucleotides, the CDR3 is TGTGCCAGCAGCTTAGAACCAGGGTTTAACACTGAAGCTTTCTTT.

In its sample, this clone was seen once. The chain couples TRBV27 to TRBJ2-2; 9 bases fit TRBD2. Trimming at V came to 1 base and at J to 7 bases, leaving 7 bases not matched to a gene. CDR3 size: 16 residues. The germline V gene encodes CDR1 MNHEY and CDR2 SMNVEV (reference sequence). This CDR3 reads CASSLLAGGLGGELFF. The CDR3 DNA follows: TGTGCCAGCAGTTTATTGGCGGGGGGGCTCGGCGGGGAGCTGTTTTTT.

The V call is TRBV18, the J call TRBJ2-1, with D hard to call. Germline CDR1 reads KGHSH; CDR2 reads LQKENI. V lost 2 bases, J lost 5 bases, and 16 bases lay in between. CDR3 length: 16 amino acids. CDR3 sequence (DNA): TGTGCCAGCTCACCAGCGTCGGCCCCCCGGGACAATGAGCAGTTCTTC. Translation: CASSPASAPRDNEQFF.

This clone was counted a few times. The CDR3 spells CASSLTPQDSSYEQYF. In DNA, the CDR3 is TGTGCCAGCAGTTTAACCCCTCAGGACAGCTCCTACGAGCAGTACTTC. This chain connects TRBV27 to TRBJ2-7, with a tentative D call TRBD1 (6 bases). The CDR3 totals 16 residues. Trimming took off 2 bases at V and 0 bases at J, with 14 bases between the two ends. Germline V CDR1 and CDR2: MNHEY, SMNVEV (reference sequence).

The genes are TRBV11-2 and TRBJ1-2, with D possibly matching TRBD1 (6 bases). This CDR3 has 14 amino acids. The germline V and J ends were trimmed by 2 bases and 8 bases, with 15 bases remaining between them. CDR1 SGHAT and CDR2 FQNNGV come from the germline V gene. CDR3 residues: CASSLKWGPGGYTF. The DNA for the CDR3 is TGTGCCAGCAGCTTAAAGTGGGGGCCGGGCGGCTACACCTTC.

This chain joins TRBV7-2 and TRBJ1-3; D is ambiguous. This CDR3 contains 13 residues. Per the germline V gene, CDR1 is SGHTA and CDR2 is FQGNSA. Trimming left V 1 base short and J 8 bases short, with 9 bases between. The CDR3, as DNA: TGTGCCAGCAGCTTAGTTTTTCGGGACACCATATATTTT. Its translation is CASSLVFRDTIYF. The whole variable domain, remainder taken from reference TRBV7-2 and TRBJ1-3, is GAGVSQSPSNKVTEKGKDVELRCDPISGHTALYWYRQSLGQGLEFLIYFQGNSAPDKSGLPSDRFSAERTGGSVSTLTIQRTQQEDSAVYLCASSLVFRDTIYFGEGSWLTVV.

CDR3 residues: CASSVDKEGASYEQYF. CDR3 nucleotide sequence: TGTGCCAGCAGCGTAGATAAAGAGGGGGCTTCCTACGAGCAGTACTTC. This chain uses TRBV9 with TRBJ2-7; TRBD1 aligns across 7 bases. The CDR3 consists of 16 residues. Trimming cost V 0 bases and J 1 base; bases outside gene matches: 7. Germline V CDR1 and CDR2: SGDLS, YYNGEE.

V usage is TRBV6-4 and J usage is TRBJ2-3, with 7 nucleotides matching TRBD2. The CDR3 has 15 amino acids. In germline, CDR1 is MRHNA, CDR2 SNTAGT. Unmatched junction bases numbered 5, after V lost 3 bases and J lost 2 bases. Here the CDR3 DNA reads TGTGCCAGCAGTGATAGAGCGGGGTCCACAGATACGCAGTATTTT. This sequence encodes CASSDRAGSTDTQYF.

This clone has only one observation. The chain carries TRBV14 and TRBJ1-2; D is possibly TRBD1 (5 bases). The CDR3 extends over 11 amino acids. V gave up 4 bases and J gave up 8 bases, with 8 bases separating them. Germline V gene data show CDR1 as SGHDN and CDR2 as FVKESK. The CDR3: CASSPGNGYTF. Here the CDR3 DNA reads TGTGCCAGCAGCCCAGGGAACGGCTACACCTTC.

This clone appeared a few times. V gene TRBV6-5 combines with J gene TRBJ1-5, with unresolved D. Germline lookup yields CDR1 MNHEY and CDR2 SVGAGI. This CDR3 has 14 residues. V was trimmed by 5 bases and J by 3 bases, leaving 11 bases between them. CDR3 bases: TGTGCCAGCAGTACGGACTTTTACAATCAGCCCCAGCATTTT. Residues: CASSTDFYNQPQHF.

The genes are TRBV13 and TRBJ1-2; 7 positions match TRBD1. Germline lookup yields CDR1 PRHDT and CDR2 FYEKMQ (reference sequence). V lost 8 bases to trimming and J lost 6 bases; unmatched junction nucleotides: 6. The CDR3 has 12 amino acids. The CDR3: CASGDSGNGYTF. CDR3 DNA sequence: TGTGCCAGCGGGGACAGTGGCAATGGCTACACCTTC. Full variable domain (rest looked up from reference TRBV13 and TRBJ1-2): AAGVIQSPRHLIKEKRETATLKCYPIPRHDTVYWYQQGPGQDPQFLISFYEKMQSDKGSIPDRFSAQQFSDYHSELNMSSLELGDSALYFCASGDSGNGYTFGSGTRLTVV.

DNA of the CDR3: TGTGCCAGCAGTGACTCGGGGAGCTCTGGGGCCAACGTCCTGACTTTC. As protein: CASSDSGSSGANVLTF. The J gene is TRBJ2-6, the V gene TRBV6-4; tentatively, D is TRBD2 (5 bases). Trimming took 0 bases from V and 0 from J, leaving 6 bases between them. CDR1 is MRHNA and CDR2 is SNTAGT in the germline V gene. CDR3 length equals 16 residues.

V gene TRBV9 combines with J gene TRBJ1-4, with 7 bases lining up with TRBD1. The CDR3 contains 16 residues. The germline V gene encodes CDR1 SGDLS and CDR2 YYNGEE. V lost 5 bases, J lost 8 bases, and 15 bases stayed unmatched. This CDR3 reads CASRNPRLGQKEKLFF. The CDR3 DNA reads as TGTGCCAGCAGGAACCCCAGATTGGGACAGAAAGAAAAACTGTTTTTT.

The chain recombines TRBV4-1 with TRBJ2-1, with TRBD1 matching over 7 bases. Germline CDR1 is MGHRA and CDR2 is YSYEKL. The ends lost 8 bases at V and 8 bases at J; junction bases unmatched: 18. The CDR3 runs 16 residues. This chain's CDR3 is CASAPLGDRAVDEQFF. CDR3 nucleotides: TGCGCCAGCGCCCCCCTAGGAGACAGGGCGGTGGATGAGCAGTTCTTC.